This is a list of T cell receptor beta chains from one sample in a study of cytomegalovirus exposure and HLA in healthy donors. The protocol was immunoSEQ multiplex PCR, while the TCRdb copy is restricted to in-frame clones and leaves out a portion. Of around 230,000 clones in the sample, roughly 87% are singletons; the top ten hold 5.5% to 7.5%. The sequencing input was PBMCs. The receptors shown here come from a man aged 35 to 55 in good health and CMV-seropositive. The CDR3 runs from the conserved cysteine through the conserved F or W. The D gene is left open where the match is weak. Some rows mark clone size as missing; the rest say once, few, many or name a class of expanded clone.

>TRBV5-1|NA|NA|TRBJ1-1
CASSLDGTTSTEAFF
TGCGCCAGCAGCTTGGACGGGACAACTTCCACTGAAGCTTTCTTT
>TRBV7-3|TRBD1|NA|TRBJ1-5
CASSLQGGQPQHF
TGTGCCAGCAGCTTACAGGGGGGACAGCCCCAGCATTTT
>TRBV2|NA|NA|TRBJ2-1
CASSPFWASAYNEQFF
TGTGCCAGCAGCCCGTTTTGGGCTAGCGCTTACAATGAGCAGTTCTTC
>TRBV12-5|TRBD1|NA|TRBJ2-5
CASGELGQGPSQETQYF
TGTGCTAGTGGTGAACTTGGACAGGGGCCTTCCCAAGAGACCCAGTACTTC
>TRBV29-1|NA|NA|TRBJ1-5
CSVEDEDRRDQPQHF
TGCAGCGTTGAAGATGAGGACAGAAGGGATCAGCCCCAGCATTTT
>TRBV5-1|TRBD2|NA|TRBJ2-2
CASSLVLAGTTGELFF
TGCGCCAGCAGCTTGGTCCTAGCGGGCACCACCGGGGAGCTGTTTTTT
>TRBV2|TRBD1|NA|TRBJ2-2
CASGGQGKTGELFF
TGTGCCAGCGGGGGACAGGGGAAAACCGGGGAGCTGTTTTTT
>TRBV6-1|TRBD1|NA|TRBJ1-2
CASSEATGNGYTF
TGTGCCAGCAGTGAAGCGACAGGGAATGGCTACACCTTC
>TRBV6-4|TRBD1|NA|TRBJ1-5
CASSSDRGQPQHF
TGTGCCAGCTCCTCGGACAGGGGGCAGCCCCAGCATTTT
>TRBV6-1|TRBD2|NA|TRBJ2-1
CASSGRLAGRYNEQFF
TGTGCCAGCAGTGGCCGACTAGCGGGACGATACAATGAGCAGTTCTTC
>TRBV5-1|TRBD1|NA|TRBJ2-7
CASSLAYGTGLYEQYF
TGCGCCAGCAGCTTGGCCTATGGGACAGGGCTCTACGAGCAGTACTTC
>TRBV14|NA|NA|TRBJ1-5
CASSQDIGQVYQPQHF
TGTGCCAGCAGCCAAGATATCGGTCAGGTATATCAGCCCCAGCATTTT
>TRBV7-9|TRBD1|NA|TRBJ1-5
CASSVGQGGTQPQHF
TGTGCCAGCAGCGTCGGACAGGGAGGAACTCAGCCCCAGCATTTT
>TRBV14|NA|NA|TRBJ2-5
CASSPPDSLGETQYF
TGTGCCAGCAGCCCCCCCGACAGCCTCGGGGAGACCCAGTACTTC
>TRBV14|TRBD2|NA|TRBJ2-1
CASSQGASGSSYNEQFF
TGTGCCAGCAGCCAGGGCGCTAGCGGGAGCTCCTACAATGAGCAGTTCTTC
>TRBV5-1|TRBD1|NA|TRBJ1-2
CASSPGQGGYGYTF
TGCGCCAGCAGCCCGGGACAGGGAGGCTATGGCTACACCTTC
>TRBV29-1|TRBD1|NA|TRBJ2-3
CSHTGQGIGDTQYF
TGCAGCCATACTGGACAGGGGATCGGAGATACGCAGTATTTT
>TRBV5-1|NA|NA|TRBJ2-1
CASSPVEGSSYNEQFF
TGCGCCAGCAGCCCCGTCGAGGGTAGCTCCTACAATGAGCAGTTCTTC
>TRBV2|TRBD1|NA|TRBJ2-1
CASSEALGQGRNEQFF
TGTGCCAGCAGTGAAGCGCTAGGACAGGGTCGGAATGAGCAGTTCTTC
>TRBV4-1|TRBD2|NA|TRBJ2-1
CASSQGLAGGPQDEQFF
TGCGCCAGCAGCCAAGGACTAGCGGGAGGGCCCCAGGATGAGCAGTTCTTC
>TRBV6-5|NA|few|TRBJ1-2
CASRSNRIYGYTF
TGTGCCAGCAGATCTAACAGGATCTATGGCTACACCTTC
>TRBV7-6|NA|NA|TRBJ2-3
CASSLEASEIPTDTQYF
TGTGCCAGCAGCTTAGAGGCTAGCGAGATTCCGACAGATACGCAGTATTTT
>TRBV7-6|NA|NA|TRBJ1-1
CASRPSLGARNTEAFF
TGTGCCAGCCGTCCTTCCTTAGGGGCTCGGAACACTGAAGCTTTCTTT
>TRBV5-1|TRBD2|NA|TRBJ2-3
CASSLSGLAGGQRDTQYF
TGCGCCAGCAGCCTATCGGGACTAGCGGGAGGGCAGAGAGATACGCAGTATTTT
>TRBV7-2|NA|NA|TRBJ1-6
CASSSFNSPLHF
TGTGCCAGCAGCTCCTTCAATTCACCCCTCCACTTT
>TRBV19|NA|NA|TRBJ1-5
CASHTPGGAQPQHF
TGTGCCAGTCATACCCCCGGGGGGGCACAGCCCCAGCATTTT
>TRBV10-3|NA|NA|TRBJ2-3
CAISGGPNTDTQYF
TGTGCCATCAGTGGTGGGCCGAACACAGATACGCAGTATTTT
>TRBV4-2|NA|few|TRBJ1-1
CASSQFTGPNTEAFF
TGTGCCAGCAGCCAATTCACAGGCCCGAACACTGAAGCTTTCTTT
>TRBV5-1|NA|once|TRBJ2-2
CASSFLGDVTGELFF
TGCGCCAGCAGCTTTTTGGGAGATGTCACCGGGGAGCTGTTTTTT
>TRBV27|NA|NA|TRBJ1-2
CASSLQRDTDPGGYTF
TGTGCCAGCAGTTTACAACGGGACACCGATCCTGGTGGCTACACCTTC
>TRBV18|TRBD2|NA|TRBJ2-1
CASSRSAIAGSIEQFF
TGTGCCAGCTCCCGCTCGGCCATAGCGGGATCAATTGAGCAGTTCTTC
>TRBV28|TRBD2|NA|TRBJ2-5
CASSSTATSGPQETQYF
TGTGCCAGCAGTTCGACGGCGACTAGCGGGCCCCAAGAGACCCAGTACTTC
>TRBV7-9|TRBD2|NA|TRBJ2-3
CASSSIAGVRDTQYF
TGTGCCAGCAGCTCCATAGCGGGAGTCCGCGATACGCAGTATTTT
>TRBV6-5|TRBD2|NA|TRBJ2-3
CASSYSGTRADTQYF
TGTGCCAGCAGTTACTCCGGGACTAGGGCAGATACGCAGTATTTT
>TRBV10-1|NA|NA|TRBJ2-7
CASKLAPEVLSYEQYF
TGCGCCAGCAAGCTAGCGCCGGAGGTACTATCCTACGAGCAGTACTTC
>TRBV30|NA|NA|TRBJ1-1
CAWTGAMAEAFF
TGTGCCTGGACAGGGGCAATGGCTGAAGCTTTCTTT
>TRBV27|NA|NA|TRBJ2-1
CASSFRGSLYNEQFF
TGTGCCAGCAGTTTCCGGGGGAGCCTCTACAATGAGCAGTTCTTC
>TRBV2|TRBD2|NA|TRBJ2-7
CASRSPGLLYEQYF
TGTGCCAGCAGATCCCCGGGACTACTCTACGAGCAGTACTTC
>TRBV5-6|NA|NA|TRBJ2-3
CASSLTGSDPHTQYF
TGTGCCAGCAGCTTGACAGGATCCGACCCCCATACGCAGTATTTT
>TRBV19|TRBD2|once|TRBJ2-1
CASSINPAGVNEQFF
TGTGCCAGTAGTATAAATCCAGCGGGGGTGAATGAGCAGTTCTTC
>TRBV6-1|TRBD2|NA|TRBJ2-1
CASSELAGGPNEQFF
TGTGCCAGCAGTGAACTAGCGGGAGGGCCCAATGAGCAGTTCTTC
>TRBV29-1|NA|NA|TRBJ2-1
CSSATWDSYNEQFF
TGCAGCTCCGCGACCTGGGACTCCTACAATGAACAGTTCTTC
>TRBV19|NA|NA|TRBJ1-5
CASSIGGNQPQHF
TGTGCCAGTAGTATAGGAGGCAATCAGCCCCAGCATTTT
>TRBV5-1|TRBD1|NA|TRBJ1-4
CASSDRDRVTNEKLFF
TGCGCCAGCAGCGACCGGGACAGGGTTACTAATGAAAAACTGTTTTTT
>TRBV27|NA|NA|TRBJ2-4
CASSSPATPKNIQYF
TGTGCCAGCAGTTCCCCAGCGACGCCAAAAAACATTCAGTACTTC
>TRBV5-1|NA|NA|TRBJ2-6
CASSLDGGLWANVLTF
TGCGCCAGCAGCTTGGATGGTGGGCTCTGGGCCAACGTCCTGACTTTC
>TRBV5-1|NA|NA|TRBJ1-4
CASSFQGPFSEKLFF
TGCGCCAGCAGCTTTCAGGGGCCGTTTTCGGAAAAACTGTTTTTT
>TRBV10-3|TRBD2|NA|TRBJ2-3
CAISDPSPGLAGVGADTQYF
TGTGCCATCAGTGACCCGTCTCCGGGACTAGCGGGAGTGGGGGCAGATACGCAGTATTTT
>TRBV7-9|NA|few|TRBJ2-7
CASSSGLTSYEQYF
TGTGCCAGCAGCTCGGGACTTACTTCCTACGAGCAGTACTTC